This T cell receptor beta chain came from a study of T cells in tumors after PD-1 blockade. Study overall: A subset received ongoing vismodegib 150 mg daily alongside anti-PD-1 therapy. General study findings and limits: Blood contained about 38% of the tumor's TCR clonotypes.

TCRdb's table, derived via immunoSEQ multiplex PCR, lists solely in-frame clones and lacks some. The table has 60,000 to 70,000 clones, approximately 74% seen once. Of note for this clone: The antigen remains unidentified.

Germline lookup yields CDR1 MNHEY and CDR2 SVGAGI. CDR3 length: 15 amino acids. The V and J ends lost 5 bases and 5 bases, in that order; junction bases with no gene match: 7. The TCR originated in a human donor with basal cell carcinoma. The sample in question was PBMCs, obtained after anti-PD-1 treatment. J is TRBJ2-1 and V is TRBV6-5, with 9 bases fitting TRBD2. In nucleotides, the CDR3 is TGTGCCAGCAGTCCGCTAGCGGGGTCAAACAATGAGCAGTTCTTC. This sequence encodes CASSPLAGSNNEQFF.